This T cell receptor beta chain appears in the sequencing data of a study of blood T cell repertoires in COVID-19. The germline CDR1 and CDR2 sequences are SGHRS and YFSETQ. The CDR3 runs to 17 residues. J gave up 4 bases and V 2 bases, and 11 bases lay outside the gene matches. The cohort comprised adults aged about 18 to 90 years residing in about 25 US areas. Clinical history as reported by participants underpinned cohort assignment. All exposed participants met a person with COVID-19 within 2 weeks before entering the study. Some clones are missing from TCRdb's copy, which holds only in-frame ones; the method was immunoSEQ multiplex PCR. The table lists about 150,000 clones, over 70% of them singletons.

The chain joins TRBV5-1 to TRBJ2-3; 9 positions match TRBD2. The specimen sequenced was PBMCs or T cells enriched from blood (not recorded which). The sequence was obtained from a man between 65 and 85 years old who had been exposed to COVID-19. The CDR3 is CASSLQGLAGRADTQYF. CDR3 coding DNA: TGCGCCAGCAGCTTACAGGGACTAGCCGGGAGGGCAGATACGCAGTATTTT.